This T cell receptor beta chain was identified during a study of memory CD4+ T cells and cytomegalovirus serostatus. For the study at large: This sample comes from healthy Belgian adults, under 10 CMV seropositive, 20 to 25 seronegative.

A word on this clone: As yet, its antigen is unknown.

General study findings and limits: Of approximately 150 reported CMV TCRbeta sequences, 67 were found in memory CD4+ repertoires.

Here immunoSEQ multiplex PCR was the method, and the copy in TCRdb shows in-frame clones only, minus some. Of about 61,000 clones listed, 82% are singletons. Germline loops: CDR1 MNHEY, CDR2 SMNVEV (reference sequence). The CDR3 runs to 16 residues. Unmatched junction bases numbered 2, after V lost 2 bases and J lost 6 bases. Single viable CD3+CD4+CD8-CD45RO+ cells were sorted as the memory CD4+ T cells. Input material: memory CD4+ T cells from blood. V is TRBV27 and J is TRBJ2-1; 15 nucleotides line up with TRBD2. The source of this sequence is an adult in good health and CMV-seronegative. This CDR3 is CASSLRTSGRANEQFF. The CDR3 DNA reads TGTGCCAGCAGTTTAAGGACTAGCGGGAGGGCCAATGAGCAGTTCTTC.